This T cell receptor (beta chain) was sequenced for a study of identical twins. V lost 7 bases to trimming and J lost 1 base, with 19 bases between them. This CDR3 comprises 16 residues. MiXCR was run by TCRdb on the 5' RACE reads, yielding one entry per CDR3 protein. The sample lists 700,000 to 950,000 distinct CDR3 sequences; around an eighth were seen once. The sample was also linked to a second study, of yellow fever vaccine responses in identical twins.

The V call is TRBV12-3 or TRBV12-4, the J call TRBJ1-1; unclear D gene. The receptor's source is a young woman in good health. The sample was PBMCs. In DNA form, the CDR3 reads TGTGCCAGCAACTACCCCTTTAGGCAAAAGAACACTGAAGCTTTCTTT. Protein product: CASNYPFRQKNTEAFF.